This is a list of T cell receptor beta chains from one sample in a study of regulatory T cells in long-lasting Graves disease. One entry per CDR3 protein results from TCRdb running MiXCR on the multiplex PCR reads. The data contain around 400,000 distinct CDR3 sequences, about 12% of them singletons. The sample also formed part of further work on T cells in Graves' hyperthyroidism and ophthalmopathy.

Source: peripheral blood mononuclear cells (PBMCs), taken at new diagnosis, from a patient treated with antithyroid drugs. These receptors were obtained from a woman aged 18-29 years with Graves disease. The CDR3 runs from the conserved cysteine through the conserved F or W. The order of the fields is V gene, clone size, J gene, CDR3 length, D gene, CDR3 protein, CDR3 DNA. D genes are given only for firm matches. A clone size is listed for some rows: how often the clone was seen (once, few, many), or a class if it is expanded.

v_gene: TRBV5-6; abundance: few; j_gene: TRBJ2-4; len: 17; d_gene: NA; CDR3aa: CASSFLAPQESKNIQYF; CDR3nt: TGTGCCAGCAGCTTTTTGGCCCCTCAAGAGTCCAAAAACATTCAGTACTTC
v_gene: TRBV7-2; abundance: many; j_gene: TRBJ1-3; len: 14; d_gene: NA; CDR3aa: CASSWGPSGNTIYF; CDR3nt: TGTGCCAGCAGCTGGGGGCCCTCTGGAAACACCATATATTTT
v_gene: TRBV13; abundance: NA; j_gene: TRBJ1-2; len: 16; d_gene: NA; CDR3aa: CASSPQRSTANYGYTF; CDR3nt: TGTGCCAGCAGCCCGCAGAGGTCTACGGCTAACTATGGCTACACCTTC
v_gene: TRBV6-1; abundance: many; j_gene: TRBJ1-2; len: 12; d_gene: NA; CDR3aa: CASSDWSYGYTF; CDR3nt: TGTGCCAGCAGTGATTGGAGCTATGGCTACACCTTC
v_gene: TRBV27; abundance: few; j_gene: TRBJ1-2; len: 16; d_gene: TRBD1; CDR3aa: CASSLSYQGEVNGYTF; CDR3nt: TGTGCCAGCAGTTTATCCTACCAGGGGGAAGTCAATGGCTACACCTTC
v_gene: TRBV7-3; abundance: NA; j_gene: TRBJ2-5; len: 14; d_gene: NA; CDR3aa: CASSSLGGRETQYF; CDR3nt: TGTGCCAGCAGCTCCCTGGGGGGAAGGGAGACCCAGTACTTC
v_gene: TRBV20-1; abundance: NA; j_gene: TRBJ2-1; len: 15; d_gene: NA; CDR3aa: CSAPRGRAPTQEQFF; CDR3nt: TGCAGTGCCCCCCGAGGGCGAGCCCCTACGCAGGAGCAGTTCTTC
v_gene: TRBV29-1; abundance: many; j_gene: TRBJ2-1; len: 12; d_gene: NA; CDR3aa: CSVGHFNGEQFF; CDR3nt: TGCAGCGTGGGACATTTTAACGGTGAGCAGTTCTTC
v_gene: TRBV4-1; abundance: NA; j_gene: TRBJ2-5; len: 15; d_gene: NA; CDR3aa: CASSQHRDYQETQYF; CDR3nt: TGCGCCAGCAGCCAACACCGGGACTACCAAGAGACCCAGTACTTC
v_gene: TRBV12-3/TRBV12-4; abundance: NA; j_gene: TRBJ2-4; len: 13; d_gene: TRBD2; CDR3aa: CASSFLTSAIQYF; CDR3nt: TGTGCCAGCAGTTTCCTCACTAGCGCCATTCAGTACTTC
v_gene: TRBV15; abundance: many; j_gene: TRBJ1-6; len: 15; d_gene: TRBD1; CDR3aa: CATSSRQGYNSPLHF; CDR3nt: TGTGCCACCAGCAGTCGACAGGGGTATAATTCACCCCTCCACTTT
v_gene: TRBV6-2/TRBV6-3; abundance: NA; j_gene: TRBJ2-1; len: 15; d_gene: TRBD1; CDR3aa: CASSDSGTGRNEQFF; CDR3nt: TGTGCCAGCAGTGATTCCGGGACAGGGAGGAATGAGCAGTTCTTC
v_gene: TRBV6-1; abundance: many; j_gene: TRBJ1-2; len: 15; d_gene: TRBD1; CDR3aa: CASSTTGTVLNGYTF; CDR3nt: TGTGCCAGCAGTACTACCGGGACAGTGCTGAATGGCTACACCTTC
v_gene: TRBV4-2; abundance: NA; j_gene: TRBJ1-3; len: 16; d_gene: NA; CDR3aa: CASSQDYGFTGNTIYF; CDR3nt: TGTGCCAGCAGCCAAGATTACGGTTTTACTGGAAACACCATATATTTT
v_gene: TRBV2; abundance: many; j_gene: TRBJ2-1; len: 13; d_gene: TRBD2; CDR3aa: CASRGTNFNEQFF; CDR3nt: TGTGCCAGCAGAGGGACTAATTTCAATGAGCAGTTCTTC
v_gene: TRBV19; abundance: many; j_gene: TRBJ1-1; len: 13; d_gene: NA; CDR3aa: CASLTMGGRVAFF; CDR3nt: TGTGCCAGTCTCACCATGGGGGGTCGCGTTGCTTTCTTT
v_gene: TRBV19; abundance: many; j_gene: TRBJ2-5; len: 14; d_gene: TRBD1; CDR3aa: CASRGQGRSETQYF; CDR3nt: TGTGCCAGTAGGGGACAGGGACGGTCGGAGACCCAGTACTTC
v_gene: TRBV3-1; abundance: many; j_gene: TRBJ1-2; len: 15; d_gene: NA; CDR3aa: CASSPSFADSHGYTF; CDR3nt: TGTGCCAGCAGCCCGTCCTTTGCGGACAGCCATGGCTACACCTTC
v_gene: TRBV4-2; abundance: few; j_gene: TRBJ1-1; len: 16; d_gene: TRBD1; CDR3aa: CASSLGQGAMNTEAFF; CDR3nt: TGTGCCAGCAGCCTGGGACAGGGAGCCATGAACACTGAAGCTTTCTTT
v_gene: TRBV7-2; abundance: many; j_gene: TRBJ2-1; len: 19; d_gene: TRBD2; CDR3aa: CASSLWWGSGRAEGPEQFF; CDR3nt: TGTGCCAGCAGCTTATGGTGGGGAAGCGGGAGGGCCGAAGGCCCTGAGCAGTTCTTC
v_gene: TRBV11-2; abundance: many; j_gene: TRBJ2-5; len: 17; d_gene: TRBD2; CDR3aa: CASSLFGSGSVWETQYF; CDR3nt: TGTGCCAGCAGCTTATTTGGTAGCGGGAGTGTTTGGGAGACCCAGTACTTC
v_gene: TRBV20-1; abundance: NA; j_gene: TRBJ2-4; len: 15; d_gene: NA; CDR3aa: CSAQGLLFAKNIQYF; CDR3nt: TGCAGTGCACAGGGACTCCTTTTTGCCAAAAACATTCAGTACTTC
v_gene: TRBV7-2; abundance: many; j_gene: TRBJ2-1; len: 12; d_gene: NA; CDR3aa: CASSPYRKEQFF; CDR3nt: TGTGCCAGCAGCCCTTACAGAAAGGAGCAGTTCTTC
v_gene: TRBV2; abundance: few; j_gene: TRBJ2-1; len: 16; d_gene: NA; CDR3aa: CASGGDPGPFYNEQFF; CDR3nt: TGTGCCAGCGGTGGGGATCCGGGGCCTTTCTACAATGAGCAGTTCTTC